The present T cell receptor (beta chain) was sequenced within a study of shared clonotypes between healthy human individuals. For the study at large: CD8 memory received one plate per donor, CD8 naive two, CD4 memory three and CD4 naive three.

The assay was immunoSEQ multiplex PCR, and TCRdb's table has in-frame clones only and misses some. In the table there are over a million clones, 78% of which are singletons. The junction had 0 bases not matched to a gene; V was cut back by 6 bases and J by 1 base. The germline CDR1 and CDR2 sequences are SNHLY and FYNNEI. The length of the CDR3 is 14 residues. Caucasian adults residing in Nashville, Tennessee made up all the donors. CD4+ cell separation produced CD45RA+ naive and CD45RA-negative memory subsets. The chain combines TRBV2 with TRBJ2-2, with 9 bases fitting TRBD2. Sequenced sample: memory CD4+ T cells from PBMCs. This sample's subset: CD45RA-negative fraction. The sequence came from a man aged 18 to 30 in good health. Some clones in this sample may be carry-over from other donors' samples. CDR3 in DNA: TGTGCCAGCAGGACTAGCGGGAACACCGGGGAGCTGTTTTTT. Translating it yields CASRTSGNTGELFF.